The 16 T cell receptor beta chains presented below share a single source sample, sequenced in a study of blood T cells in healthy people across ages. Combining a sample-barcoded 5' primer with a J-beta primer mix, a second PCR ran for roughly 7 to 12 cycles. MiXCR, run by TCRdb on the 5' RACE reads, gives a single entry per CDR3 protein. The table has 550,000 to 750,000 distinct CDR3 sequences, 20% to 25% seen once. Sequencing used blood. The receptor source for this set is a man between 65 and 85 years old in good health.

This clonotype was detected only a few times. The chain links TRBV7-3 to TRBJ2-3; D is undetermined. The germline gives CDR1 SGHTA, CDR2 FQGTGA. There are 15 residues in the CDR3. V lost 1 base and J 2 bases, leaving 10 bases between the germline ends. The CDR3 DNA sequence: TGTGCCAGCAGCTTAATCCCGGCCCTCACAGATACGCAGTATTTT. Its protein is CASSLIPALTDTQYF.

In its sample, this clonotype was seen many times. The chain links TRBV11-1 to TRBJ2-3, with TRBD2 identical over 13 bases. CDR1 is SGHAT and CDR2 is FQDESV in the germline V gene (reference sequence). The CDR3 consists of 16 residues. The V gene end was trimmed by 3 bases and the J gene end by 6 bases; junction bases not matched to a gene: 6. The CDR3 bases are TGTGCCAGCAGCTTGGGACTAGCGGGAATCAGTGATACGCAGTATTTT. Amino acids: CASSLGLAGISDTQYF.

CDR3 bases: TGCAGTGCGAGGACAGGGGTCAATTCACCCCTCCACTTT. This codes for CSARTGVNSPLHF. The genes are TRBV20-1 and TRBJ1-6; 9 nucleotides agree with TRBD1. The germline V gene encodes CDR1 DFQATT and CDR2 SNEGSKA (reference sequence). Losses at the gene ends were 6 bases for V and 7 bases for J; bases not matched to a gene: 4. CDR3 size: 13 residues.

This sequence joins TRBV6-1 and TRBJ1-5; D perhaps matches TRBD1 (5 bases). CDR1 is MNHNS and CDR2 is SASEGT in the germline V gene. V was cut by 7 bases and J by 4 bases, with 20 bases left in between. The CDR3 contains 16 residues. The CDR3 loop is CASKRIGQTGNQPQHF. CDR3 in DNA: TGTGCCAGCAAGAGAATCGGACAAACGGGAAATCAGCCCCAGCATTTT.

This clonotype was recorded a few times. The chain links TRBV28 to TRBJ1-2, with D tentatively TRBD1 (5 bases). The CDR3 has 14 residues. Trimming removed 5 bases from V and 3 bases from J, with 13 bases in between. Germline lookup yields CDR1 MDHEN and CDR2 SYDVKM. The CDR3 loop is CASSPIGQDYGYTF. The CDR3 nucleotides read TGTGCCAGCAGTCCCATTGGACAAGACTATGGCTACACCTTC.

This clonotype has just a few counts. The chain recombines TRBV12-3 or TRBV12-4 with TRBJ2-1; 7 nucleotides agree with TRBD2. With V trimmed by 5 bases and J by 4 bases, 8 bases remained unmatched. There are 15 residues in the CDR3. DNA for the CDR3: TGTGCCAGCAGTCCTAGCGGAGAAGGGTACAATGAGCAGTTCTTC. It codes for CASSPSGEGYNEQFF.

This clonotype was counted only a few times. This sequence joins TRBV5-1 and TRBJ2-2, with 15 positions matching TRBD2. Looked up from germline, CDR1 is SGHRS and CDR2 is YFSETQ. This CDR3 contains 18 residues. J gave up 6 bases and V 4 bases, and 10 bases lay outside the gene matches. The CDR3 reads CASSSGLAGGPRSGELFF. In DNA form, the CDR3 reads TGCGCCAGCAGCAGCGGACTAGCGGGAGGGCCTCGCTCCGGGGAGCTGTTTTTT.

In this sample, this clonotype turned up a few times. The rearrangement uses TRBV5-6 and TRBJ2-1; no firm D call. Trimming cost V 0 bases and J 12 bases, with 16 bases left between them. The CDR3 runs 14 residues. The germline gives CDR1 SGHDT, CDR2 YYEEEE. CDR3: CASSLAGSLWVQFF. CDR3 DNA sequence: TGTGCCAGCAGCTTGGCCGGAAGCCTCTGGGTGCAGTTCTTC.

This clonotype was seen more than once but under ten times. The genes are TRBV20-1 and TRBJ2-7; D gene ambiguous. CDR3 length equals 13 residues. Germline loops: CDR1 DFQATT, CDR2 SNEGSKA (reference sequence). Trimming took off 4 bases at V and 0 bases at J, with 10 bases between the two ends. CDR3 sequence reads: CSAISPRSYEQYF. CDR3 sequence (DNA): TGCAGTGCTATAAGTCCTCGCTCCTACGAGCAGTACTTC.

The J gene is TRBJ2-7, the V gene TRBV5-1; 8 bases fit TRBD1. V dropped 4 bases and J dropped 0; count of bases not matched to a gene: 6. The CDR3 has 15 residues. Germline assignment: CDR1 SGHRS and CDR2 YFSETQ. The CDR3 is CASSTTGGSSYEQYF. CDR3 in DNA: TGCGCCAGCAGCACCACAGGGGGGAGCTCCTACGAGCAGTACTTC.

V and J are TRBV27 and TRBJ1-2; 10 bases fit TRBD1. Germline V gene data show CDR1 as MNHEY and CDR2 as SMNVEV (reference sequence). CDR3 length: 16 amino acids. V shed 0 bases and J 5 bases; nucleotides not matched to a gene: 6. CDR3: CASSLSGTGAVYGYTF. CDR3 in DNA: TGTGCCAGCAGTTTATCGGGGACAGGGGCCGTTTATGGCTACACCTTC.

This clonotype was detected a few times. The V call is TRBV12-3 or TRBV12-4, the J call TRBJ2-1, with a possible D match to TRBD2 (7 bases). The ends were cut back, 8 bases at V and 3 bases at J, with 17 bases in the middle. The CDR3 length is 15 residues. CDR3 in amino acids: CASEYQGTIYNEQFF. DNA for the CDR3: TGTGCCAGCGAGTACCAGGGGACTATCTACAATGAGCAGTTCTTC.

A few counts support this clonotype. Germline and junction disagree at one end, which may indicate a read error. The J gene is TRBJ1-2, the V gene TRBV29-1, with 9 bases lining up with TRBD1. Germline assignment: CDR1 SQVTM and CDR2 ANQGSEA. The length of the CDR3 is 15 residues. The CDR3 region is CSVEARTGDSYGYTF. The CDR3 DNA reads TGCAGCGTCGAAGCAAGGACAGGGGATAGCTATGGCTACACCTTC.

This clonotype was observed at least ten times. The chain carries TRBV24-1 and TRBJ1-1; 7 nucleotides agree with TRBD1. V dropped 1 base and J dropped 1; count of bases not matched to a gene: 5. From germline, CDR1 is KGHDR and CDR2 SFDVKD. CDR3 length equals 16 residues. The CDR3 DNA follows: TGTGCCACCAGTGATTTTCCGACAGGGAGGAACACTGAAGCTTTCTTT. It specifies CATSDFPTGRNTEAFF.

This clonotype has just a few counts. The chain uses TRBV20-1 and TRBJ2-1; 11 bases are a match to TRBD2. The V and J ends lost 3 bases and 7 bases, in that order; junction bases with no gene match: 14. Per the germline V gene, CDR1 is DFQATT and CDR2 is SNEGSKA (reference sequence). The CDR3 contains 17 residues. CDR3 protein: CSASLVAGGSGGNEQFF. The CDR3 DNA reads as TGCAGTGCTAGTCTCGTAGCGGGAGGGTCTGGCGGGAATGAGCAGTTCTTC.

This clonotype was observed a handful of times. The chain links TRBV20-1 to TRBJ1-1, with D uncertain. This CDR3 has 11 amino acids. Germline V gene data show CDR1 as DFQATT and CDR2 as SNEGSKA (reference sequence). The ends were cut back, 3 bases at V and 5 bases at J, with 7 bases in the middle. Here the CDR3 reads CSARYKTEAFF. The CDR3 region has the DNA TGCAGTGCTAGGTACAAGACTGAAGCTTTCTTT.